The 27 T cell receptor beta chains reported below all come from one sample, sequenced in a study of blood T cells in healthy people across ages. A second PCR of about 7 to 12 cycles used a sample-barcoded 5' primer and a J-beta primer mix. TCRdb reanalysed the 5' RACE reads using MiXCR and keeps one entry per CDR3 protein. The sample lists roughly 1.5 million distinct CDR3 sequences, approximately 43% occurring once. The sequenced sample was blood. These receptors all stem from a woman between 18 and 29 years old in good health.

The chain links TRBV11-2 to TRBJ2-5, with unresolved D. The V end lost 1 base, the J end lost 11 bases, and 14 bases lay between the germline ends. The V gene's germline CDR1 is SGHAT and CDR2 FQNNGV. This CDR3 comprises 13 residues. The chain's CDR3 is CASSLALSHEQYF. The CDR3 DNA follows: TGTGCCAGCAGCTTAGCACTCTCCCATGAGCAGTACTTC.

This clonotype has just one count. The CDR3 region is CASSQEGLVNEQFF. The CDR3 bases are TGTGCCAGCAGCCAAGAAGGACTAGTCAATGAGCAGTTCTTC. J is TRBJ2-1 and V is TRBV3-1; 7 nucleotides align to TRBD2. CDR1 is LGHDT and CDR2 is YNNKEL in the germline V gene (reference sequence). Losses at the gene ends were 0 bases for V and 6 bases for J; bases not matched to a gene: 2. CDR3 length equals 14 residues.

This clonotype was found a few times. The V gene is TRBV7-6, the J gene TRBJ2-1; unclear D gene. The CDR3 has 14 residues. V dropped 1 base and J dropped 5 bases, with 9 bases sitting between them. Germline CDR1 SGHVS, CDR2 FNYEAQ. CDR3 sequence (DNA): TGTGCCAGCAGCTTAGGGGGTCCTAACAATGAGCAGTTCTTC. Translation gives CASSLGGPNNEQFF.

The rearrangement uses TRBV7-2 and TRBJ2-5; no definite D call. The CDR3 loop spans 13 amino acids. Germline values: CDR1 SGHTA, CDR2 FQGNSA. V lost 6 bases to trimming and J lost 5 bases, with 13 bases between them. The CDR3 region is CASSRGNEETQYF. CDR3 in DNA: TGTGCCAGCAGTAGAGGTAACGAGGAGACCCAGTACTTC.

CDR3 sequence: CASSPDRGLLEAFF. The CDR3 nucleotides are TGTGCCAGCAGTCCAGACAGGGGCTTGCTTGAAGCTTTCTTT. The chain has TRBV6-1 and TRBJ1-1, with 8 nucleotides matching TRBD1. V shed 5 bases and J 7 bases; nucleotides not matched to a gene: 9. Germline values: CDR1 MNHNS, CDR2 SASEGT. CDR3 length: 14 residues.

The chain joins TRBV12-3 or TRBV12-4 to TRBJ2-5; D ambiguous. V dropped 3 bases and J dropped 9 bases, with 11 bases sitting between them. The CDR3 loop spans 12 amino acids. The CDR3: CASSFGPGSQYF. DNA for the CDR3: TGTGCCAGCAGTTTCGGCCCTGGGTCCCAGTACTTC.

This clonotype was seen many times. The V and J genes are TRBV7-2 and TRBJ2-4; maybe TRBD1 (5 bases). Germline V gene data show CDR1 as SGHTA and CDR2 as FQGNSA. Trimming shortened V by 0 bases and J by 3 bases, and 12 bases separated the two germline ends. This CDR3 comprises 16 residues. CDR3 in amino acids: CASSLAAGFVKNIQYF. CDR3 in DNA: TGTGCCAGCAGCTTAGCGGCAGGGTTTGTCAAAAACATTCAGTACTTC.

This sequence joins TRBV20-1 and TRBJ2-4; D gene unclear. With the DNA end fitting TRBJ2-7 better, the J assignment may be wrong. Germline V gene data show CDR1 as DFQATT and CDR2 as SNEGSKA (reference sequence). The CDR3 runs 13 residues. The CDR3 here is CSASWAGECEQYF. In DNA form, the CDR3 reads TGCAGTGCTAGCTGGGCAGGCGAATGCGAGCAGTACTTC.

CDR3 in amino acids: CASSWPGQAGGGQYF. CDR3 sequence (DNA): TGTGCCAGCAGTTGGCCAGGACAGGCTGGAGGCGGGCAGTACTTC. This chain joins TRBV6-2 or TRBV6-3 and TRBJ2-4; 7 bases align to TRBD1. This CDR3 contains 15 residues. V lost 4 bases to trimming and J lost 13 bases; unmatched junction nucleotides: 16. Germline V gene lookup returns CDR1 MNHEY and CDR2 SVGEGT.

This clonotype has only one observation. The chain is built from TRBV20-1 and TRBJ1-1; D is undetermined. This CDR3 has 12 amino acids. V was cut by 3 bases and J by 3 bases, with 8 bases left in between. CDR1 is DFQATT, CDR2 SNEGSKA, per germline (reference sequence). CDR3 loop: CSASARYTEAFF. In DNA form, the CDR3 reads TGCAGTGCTAGCGCGAGGTACACTGAAGCTTTCTTT.

This clonotype was detected only a few times. The chain links TRBV29-1 to TRBJ2-7; tentative D call: TRBD1 (6 bases). This CDR3 has 11 amino acids. V gave up 7 bases and J gave up 2 bases, with 9 bases separating them. Germline V gene sequence: CDR1 SQVTM, CDR2 ANQGSEA. Written as DNA, the CDR3 is TGCAGCGCGGGACATGCCTACGAGCAGTACTTC. Its translation: CSAGHAYEQYF.

This clonotype was seen repeatedly, ten times or more. The chain links TRBV4-3 to TRBJ1-2, with D unresolved. The germline V gene encodes CDR1 LGHNA and CDR2 YSLEER. This CDR3 comprises 16 residues. Trimming took 0 bases from V and 1 from J, leaving 12 bases between them. The CDR3 bases are TGCGCCAGCAGCCAAGATCATCGGAGGTTTAACTATGGCTACACCTTC. Its protein is CASSQDHRRFNYGYTF.

The chain is built from TRBV2 and TRBJ2-7; 7 bases match TRBD2. The DNA matches TRBJ2-5 better at its end, which makes the J call doubtful. Germline loops: CDR1 SNHLY, CDR2 FYNNEI. This CDR3 region has 14 residues. CDR3 protein: CASSRERGIETQYF. The CDR3 region has the DNA TGTGCCAGCAGTCGGGAGCGGGGAATCGAGACCCAGTACTTC.

The chain has TRBV18 and TRBJ1-1; 7 bases align to TRBD1. Germline CDR1 reads KGHSH; CDR2 reads LQKENI. V lost 3 bases to trimming and J lost 4 bases; unmatched junction nucleotides: 5. CDR3 length: 14 amino acids. The CDR3 protein is CASSPQGGTTEAFF. The CDR3 nucleotides read TGTGCCAGCTCACCTCAGGGGGGGACCACTGAAGCTTTCTTT.

CDR3 protein: CASSQVTSGPTDTQYF. CDR3 bases: TGCGCCAGCAGCCAAGTAACTAGCGGACCCACAGATACGCAGTATTTT. The rearrangement joins TRBV4-1 to TRBJ2-3; 8 nucleotides line up with TRBD2. J gave up 2 bases and V 1 base, and 5 bases lay outside the gene matches. CDR1 is MGHRA and CDR2 is YSYEKL in the germline V gene. This CDR3 spans 16 amino acids.

V is TRBV11-2 and J is TRBJ2-5; D is ambiguous. The CDR3 has 13 residues. Germline V gene lookup returns CDR1 SGHAT and CDR2 FQNNGV. Trimming cost V 0 bases and J 7 bases, with 9 bases left between them. The CDR3 spells CASSLEVFGTQYF. The CDR3 DNA follows: TGTGCCAGCAGCTTAGAAGTTTTTGGGACCCAGTACTTC.

The rearrangement uses TRBV6-2 or TRBV6-3 and TRBJ2-7; the D call may be TRBD1 or TRBD2 (5 bases each). Per the germline V gene, CDR1 is MNHEY and CDR2 is SVGEGT. This CDR3 is 15 amino acids long. V dropped 2 bases and J dropped 2 bases, with 13 bases sitting between them. The CDR3 region has the DNA TGTGCCAGCAGTTACGATGCAGGGAGTCCCTACGAGCAGTACTTC. Translating gives CASSYDAGSPYEQYF.

This clonotype was counted between two and nine times. V gene TRBV29-1 combines with J gene TRBJ2-5; maybe TRBD2 (5 bases). The assigned J gene may be wrong: the sequence end matches TRBJ2-7 better. Germline CDR1 SQVTM, CDR2 ANQGSEA. This CDR3 contains 14 residues. CDR3 region: CSVEKGVGPYEQYF. The CDR3 nucleotides are TGCAGCGTTGAAAAGGGAGTAGGCCCCTACGAGCAGTACTTC.

This chain links TRBV5-1 with TRBJ1-2; D is unresolved. Germline CDR1 SGHRS, CDR2 YFSETQ. V lost 4 bases and J lost 2, with 12 bases in between. The CDR3 sequence is 14 residues long. CDR3 sequence: CASSTTAANYGYTF. In DNA form, the CDR3 reads TGCGCCAGCAGCACCACAGCTGCCAACTATGGCTACACCTTC.

A few counts support this clonotype. The J gene is TRBJ2-7, the V gene TRBV25-1; D uncertain. Germline assignment: CDR1 MGHDK and CDR2 SYGVNS. Trimming pared 3 bases from V and 6 bases from J, leaving 12 bases between. This CDR3 comprises 13 residues. CDR3 DNA sequence: TGTGCCAGCAGTGAGTTGATGGGCGGCGAGCAGTACTTC. Translated: CASSELMGGEQYF.

The chain links TRBV2 to TRBJ2-3; D is undetermined. Germline V CDR1 and CDR2: SNHLY, FYNNEI. The germline V and J ends were trimmed by 10 bases and 4 bases, with 3 bases remaining between them. The CDR3 runs to 9 residues. The chain's CDR3 is CATSDTQYF. CDR3 coding DNA: TGTGCCACCTCAGATACGCAGTATTTT.

The chain is built from TRBV12-3 or TRBV12-4 and TRBJ2-4, with D possibly being TRBD1 or TRBD2 (5 bases each). The CDR3 runs 14 residues. Trimming took 6 bases from V and 15 from J, leaving 24 bases between them. The CDR3 nucleotides are TGTGCCAGCAGCACGGGACCACCCCACAATGAGCGGTACTTC. The encoded protein is CASSTGPPHNERYF.

This clonotype was detected only a few times. The chain recombines TRBV7-9 with TRBJ1-2; D is uncertain. Per germline, CDR1 SEHNR and CDR2 FQNEAQ (reference sequence). The length of the CDR3 is 15 residues. V was shortened by 1 base and J by 4 bases, with 13 bases between the two germline ends. The CDR3 loop reads CASSLVARGSYGYTF. The CDR3 DNA sequence: TGTGCCAGCAGCTTAGTTGCACGAGGGTCCTATGGCTACACCTTC.

In the case of this clonotype: A junction end diverges from the germline sequence, so it may reflect a read error. The chain joins TRBV28 to TRBJ2-4; 14 nucleotides line up with TRBD2. The J call could be wrong; TRBJ2-7 is a better fit for the DNA end. Germline V gives CDR1 MDHEN, CDR2 SYDVKM. The CDR3 runs to 16 residues. The CDR3 nucleotides read TGTGCCGGCAGTCCGGTGGGACTAGCGGGAGAGATCGAGCAGTACTTC. Translated: CAGSPVGLAGEIEQYF.

This clonotype showed up many times. This chain connects TRBV4-3 to TRBJ2-1; D might be TRBD2 (6 bases). Germline V gene lookup returns CDR1 LGHNA and CDR2 YSLEER. The V end was cut by 1 base, the J end by 0 bases, with 10 bases between. This CDR3 comprises 16 residues. The CDR3 loop is CASSQVAAGSYNEQFF. Here the CDR3 DNA reads TGCGCCAGCAGCCAAGTAGCGGCAGGCTCCTACAATGAGCAGTTCTTC.

The rearrangement uses TRBV15 and TRBJ2-5; TRBD1 matches at 8 bases. The CDR3 covers 14 residues. Unmatched junction bases numbered 11, after V lost 3 bases and J lost 11 bases. Germline V gene data show CDR1 as LNHNV and CDR2 as YYDKDF (reference sequence). CDR3 bases: TGTGCCACCAGCAGGGACAGGGTCTGGTATGAGCAGTACTTC. This translates into CATSRDRVWYEQYF.

The gene calls are TRBV9 and TRBJ2-1; 14 bases align to TRBD2. Trimming took 6 bases from V and 9 from J; bases not matched to a gene: 11. Per germline, CDR1 SGDLS and CDR2 YYNGEE. The CDR3 is made up of 16 amino acids. CDR3 protein: CASTQGTSGSFSEQFF. The CDR3, as DNA: TGTGCCAGCACCCAGGGGACTAGCGGGAGCTTCAGTGAGCAGTTCTTC.